Following are 20 T cell receptor beta chains from one sample sequenced in a study of cytomegalovirus exposure and HLA in healthy donors. TCRdb's copy holds only in-frame clones and misses some; the assay was immunoSEQ multiplex PCR. The data contain 200,000 to 300,000 clones, approximately 83% of them singletons. The sequenced sample consisted of PBMCs. The receptor set was obtained from a woman aged 30 to 39 in good health and CMV-seropositive.

There are a few counts of this clone. The J gene is TRBJ1-1, the V gene TRBV19; D is possibly TRBD1 (5 bases). The V gene lost 2 bases and the J gene lost 1 base, with 5 bases spanning the gap. Germline assignment: CDR1 LNHDA and CDR2 SQIVND (reference sequence). CDR3 length equals 13 residues. The CDR3 reads CASSIRGNTEAFF. For the CDR3, the DNA is TGTGCCAGTAGTATAAGGGGGAACACTGAAGCTTTCTTT.

CDR3 DNA sequence: TGTGCCAGCAGCCGAAGACAAATTACAGATACGCAGTATTTT. Translation: CASSRRQITDTQYF. The chain employs TRBV11-2 and TRBJ2-3; D is unresolved. The CDR3 is made up of 14 amino acids. V lost 5 bases to trimming and J lost 3 bases, with 12 bases between them. CDR1 and CDR2 (germline): SGHAT, FQNNGV.

CDR3 DNA: TGTGCCAGCAGTGGTGAAAGGGCGGGAGAGCAGTACTTC. It is translated as CASSGERAGEQYF. The chain carries TRBV2 and TRBJ2-7, with D tentatively TRBD2 (6 bases). Per the germline V gene, CDR1 is SNHLY and CDR2 is FYNNEI. The CDR3 contains 13 residues. Between the trimmed V and J ends, which lost 4 bases and 7 bases, there was a span of 14 bases.

The chain has TRBV4-1 and TRBJ2-1, with 8 bases matching TRBD2. The germline V gene has CDR1 MGHRA and CDR2 YSYEKL. CDR3 length: 15 amino acids. Losses at the gene ends were 2 bases for V and 2 bases for J; bases not matched to a gene: 2. The CDR3 region has the DNA TGCGCCAGCAGCCAACAAGCGGGAGCCTACAATGAGCAGTTCTTC. Protein product: CASSQQAGAYNEQFF.

The chain is built from TRBV30 and TRBJ2-1, with D perhaps matching TRBD1 (7 bases). The ends were cut back, 3 bases at V and 4 bases at J, with 22 bases in the middle. CDR3 length: 17 amino acids. Germline CDR1 is GTSNPN and CDR2 is SVGIG (reference sequence). CDR3 amino acids: CAWRLLGTARGYNEQFF. CDR3 bases: TGTGCCTGGAGGCTACTAGGGACAGCTCGGGGGTACAATGAGCAGTTCTTC.

V usage is TRBV5-1 and J usage is TRBJ1-3; D remains unclear. From germline, CDR1 is SGHRS and CDR2 YFSETQ. The CDR3 contains 15 residues. V was trimmed by 0 bases and J by 4 bases, leaving 11 bases between them. The CDR3 loop reads CASSLGAGSGNTIYF. The CDR3 nucleotides read TGCGCCAGCAGCTTGGGGGCAGGATCCGGAAACACCATATATTTT.

The gene calls are TRBV7-9 and TRBJ1-2; TRBD1 is a possible D gene (6 bases). Germline-derived CDR1 and CDR2 are SEHNR and FQNEAQ (reference sequence). This CDR3 comprises 13 residues. With 2 bases removed from V and 6 bases from J, the gap between germline ends came to 10 bases. CDR3 bases: TGTGCCAGCAGCTTAATCAGGGGCGATGGCTACACCTTC. It encodes CASSLIRGDGYTF.

This clone has a single count. The gene calls are TRBV27 and TRBJ1-4, with D perhaps matching TRBD1 (5 bases). V was clipped by 4 bases and J by 6 bases, with 12 bases between them. CDR1 is MNHEY and CDR2 is SMNVEV in the germline V gene (reference sequence). The CDR3 loop spans 14 amino acids. Here the CDR3 DNA reads TGTGCCAGCAGTTACGGGGGTAGGGATGAAAAACTGTTTTTT. This sequence encodes CASSYGGRDEKLFF.

This clone was picked up one time. The chain links TRBV2 to TRBJ1-1, with D tentatively TRBD1 (5 bases). V shed 4 bases and J shed 5 bases, with 17 bases lying between them. This CDR3 comprises 15 residues. The germline V gene encodes CDR1 SNHLY and CDR2 FYNNEI. The CDR3 DNA is TGTGCCAGCAGTGTTGGGTCGAATAGGGGAACTGAAGCTTTCTTT. Protein sequence: CASSVGSNRGTEAFF.

This clone has only one observation. The rearrangement links TRBV7-2 to TRBJ1-2, with 9 bases lining up with TRBD1. The V gene's germline CDR1 is SGHTA and CDR2 FQGNSA. CDR3 size: 18 residues. The junction had 19 bases not matched to a gene; V was cut back by 7 bases and J by 4 bases. CDR3 sequence reads: CASILIPVGTGSSYGYTF. CDR3 bases: TGTGCCAGCATCCTCATTCCCGTCGGGACAGGGTCGTCCTATGGCTACACCTTC.

The V and J genes are TRBV6-1 and TRBJ1-4; 11 bases map to TRBD1. This CDR3 has 14 residues. The ends lost 4 bases at V and 6 bases at J; junction bases unmatched: 1. Germline V gene sequence: CDR1 MNHNS, CDR2 SASEGT. DNA of the CDR3: TGTGCCAGCAGTGCGGACAGGGGGCATGAAAAACTGTTTTTT. Protein sequence: CASSADRGHEKLFF.

This clone was observed many times. The chain links TRBV4-1 to TRBJ2-7; D gene unclear. V was shortened by 0 bases and J by 2 bases, with 11 bases between the two germline ends. The length of the CDR3 is 15 residues. The germline V gene encodes CDR1 MGHRA and CDR2 YSYEKL. CDR3: CASSQDITDTYEQYF. CDR3 sequence (DNA): TGCGCCAGCAGCCAAGATATAACAGATACCTACGAGCAGTACTTC.

The gene calls are TRBV5-5 and TRBJ2-5; tentative D call: TRBD2 (5 bases). V dropped 4 bases and J dropped 5 bases, with 15 bases sitting between them. The germline V gene encodes CDR1 SGHKS and CDR2 YYEKEE (reference sequence). The CDR3 is made up of 14 amino acids. This CDR3 reads CASSPRRGWETQYF. CDR3 sequence (DNA): TGTGCCAGCAGCCCCCGCCGGGGATGGGAGACCCAGTACTTC.

This clone came up a few times. This chain joins TRBV7-9 and TRBJ2-7; TRBD1 agrees at 8 bases. With V trimmed by 6 bases and J by 5 bases, 3 bases remained unmatched. The CDR3 is 12 amino acids. Germline V gene lookup returns CDR1 SEHNR and CDR2 FQNEAQ (reference sequence). CDR3 loop: CASSSTGDEQYF. In DNA form, the CDR3 reads TGTGCCAGCAGTTCGACAGGGGACGAGCAGTACTTC.

The rearrangement uses TRBV4-1 and TRBJ2-5; D remains ambiguous. Germline CDR1 reads MGHRA; CDR2 reads YSYEKL. The CDR3 is 13 residues long. The V gene lost 3 bases and the J gene lost 5 bases, with 10 bases spanning the gap. CDR3 loop: CASSQVAPETQYF. As DNA, the CDR3 is TGCGCCAGCAGCCAGGTAGCCCCCGAGACCCAGTACTTC.

The V gene is TRBV19, the J gene TRBJ2-5; 13 nucleotides line up with TRBD2. The V gene's germline CDR1 is LNHDA and CDR2 SQIVND (reference sequence). CDR3 length: 19 residues. V was pared by 4 bases and J by 0 bases, with 11 bases of the junction left unmatched. The CDR3 region is CASSRRTSGSQSYQETQYF. CDR3 sequence (DNA): TGTGCCAGTAGTAGGCGGACTAGCGGGAGCCAGTCGTACCAAGAGACCCAGTACTTC.

The V and J genes are TRBV29-1 and TRBJ2-7; TRBD1 might be the D (6 bases). The V gene lost 7 bases and the J gene lost 1 base, with 11 bases spanning the gap. The CDR3 runs 12 residues. Germline lookup yields CDR1 SQVTM and CDR2 ANQGSEA. CDR3 DNA sequence: TGCAGCGGGGGGCGCGGATCCTACGAGCAGTACTTC. Translation: CSGGRGSYEQYF.

The sample holds a few counts of this clone. The chain uses TRBV2 and TRBJ1-2; TRBD1 is a possible D gene (5 bases). V dropped 0 bases and J dropped 7 bases, with 18 bases sitting between them. CDR3 length: 16 amino acids. Germline values: CDR1 SNHLY, CDR2 FYNNEI. The CDR3 nucleotides are TGTGCCAGCAGTGAAGCGGCGGTAACAGGCCCAGCTGGCTACACCTTC. Translated: CASSEAAVTGPAGYTF.

The rearrangement links TRBV29-1 to TRBJ1-2, with TRBD1 identical over 7 bases. Looked up from germline, CDR1 is SQVTM and CDR2 is ANQGSEA. The V segment lost 2 bases and the J segment 0 bases; nucleotides outside the gene matches: 6. CDR3 length equals 15 residues. CDR3 protein: CSVESSTGSNYGYTF. Written as DNA, the CDR3 is TGCAGCGTTGAATCGTCGACAGGGTCTAACTATGGCTACACCTTC. Full variable domain (rest looked up from reference TRBV29-1 and TRBJ1-2): SAVISQKPSRDICQRGTSLTIQCQVDSQVTMMFWYRQQPGQSLTLIATANQGSEATYESGFVIDKFPISRPNLTFSTLTVSNMSPEDSSIYLCSVESSTGSNYGYTFGSGTRLTVV.

In this sample, this clone turned up a few times. V gene TRBV5-1 combines with J gene TRBJ2-2; D not resolved. The germline CDR1 and CDR2 sequences are SGHRS and YFSETQ. Trimming cost V 0 bases and J 6 bases, with 6 bases left between them. CDR3 length: 13 amino acids. The CDR3 spells CASSLGLPGELFF. The CDR3 DNA is TGCGCCAGCAGCTTGGGACTCCCCGGGGAGCTGTTTTTT.